This TCR beta chain emerged from a study of cytomegalovirus exposure and HLA in healthy donors. Study findings and constraints: A later analysis showed that HLA-associated TCR beta chains had undergone more clonal expansion than equally common others. From TCR beta sequences, most subjects' HLA-A and HLA-B alleles were reportedly predicted accurately.

Donors were nominally healthy when sampled, though unrecorded immune exposures were likely. A note on this clone: Its target is not known.

This CDR3 has 11 residues. Germline values: CDR1 SQVTM, CDR2 ANQGSEA. Trimming pared 6 bases from V and 4 bases from J, leaving 7 bases between. Both 60 Vbeta primers and 13 Jbeta primers went into the PCR. Assay used: immunoSEQ multiplex PCR; TCRdb lists only in-frame clones, some missing. The data hold about 170,000 clones, with approximately 86% observed a single time. The chain links TRBV29-1 to TRBJ2-1; TRBD1 is a possible D gene (5 bases). The specimen sequenced was PBMCs. The origin of this receptor is a male donor in good health and CMV-seronegative. The CDR3 loop reads CSVRQYNEQFF. DNA for the CDR3: TGCAGCGTCCGACAGTACAATGAGCAGTTCTTC.